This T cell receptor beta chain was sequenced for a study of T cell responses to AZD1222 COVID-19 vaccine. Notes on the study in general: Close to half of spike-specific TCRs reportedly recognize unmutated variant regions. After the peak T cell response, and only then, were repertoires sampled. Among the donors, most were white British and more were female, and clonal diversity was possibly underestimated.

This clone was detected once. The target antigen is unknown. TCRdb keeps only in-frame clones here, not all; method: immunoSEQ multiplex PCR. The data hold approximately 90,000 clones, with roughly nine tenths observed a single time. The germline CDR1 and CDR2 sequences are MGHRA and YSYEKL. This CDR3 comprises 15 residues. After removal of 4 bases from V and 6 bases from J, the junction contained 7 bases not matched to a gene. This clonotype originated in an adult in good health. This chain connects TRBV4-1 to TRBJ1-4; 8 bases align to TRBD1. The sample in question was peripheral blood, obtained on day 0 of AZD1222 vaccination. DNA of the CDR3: TGCGCCAGCAGCCCCGGACAGGGCCCATATGAAAAACTGTTTTTT. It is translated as CASSPGQGPYEKLFF.